These T cell receptor beta chains were read from a single sample in a study of OX40 agonist ivuxolimab in advanced cancers. Assay: immunoSEQ multiplex PCR; the TCRdb copy retains only in-frame clones and omits some. The top ten hold 0.3% to 0.35% of the sample, which has approximately 160,000 clones, 85% to 95% seen once. This sample comprised CD4+ or CD8+ T cells sorted from blood, obtained in a trial of the OX40 agonist ivuxolimab. These receptors all come from an adult with an advanced solid tumor such as melanoma, head and neck, liver or kidney cancer. The CDR3 runs from the conserved cysteine through the conserved F or W. D genes are given only for firm matches.

j_call v_call d_call cdr3_aa cdr3_nt
TRBJ1-1 TRBV10-1 TRBD1 CATRTGVDTEAFF TGCGCCACCCGGACAGGGGTCGACACTGAAGCTTTCTTT
TRBJ2-7 TRBV5-1 NA CASSPRGRGPEGQYF TGCGCCAGCAGCCCCCGTGGGCGGGGGCCGGAGGGGCAGTACTTC
TRBJ2-7 TRBV5-5 NA CASSLHGYSYEQYF TGTGCCAGCAGCTTGCACGGCTACTCCTACGAGCAGTACTTC
TRBJ1-5 TRBV2 NA CASTQEGGGNQPQHF TGTGCCAGCACTCAGGAGGGTGGTGGCAATCAGCCCCAGCATTTT
TRBJ2-5 TRBV7-2 NA CASSLSRPGGETQYF TGTGCCAGCAGCCTCAGCCGCCCAGGCGGAGAGACCCAGTACTTC
TRBJ1-5 TRBV4-3 TRBD1 CARRDSHQPQHF TGCGCCAGAAGGGACAGCCATCAGCCCCAGCATTTT
TRBJ2-7 TRBV6-5 TRBD2 CASSYSSGGAYEQYF TGTGCCAGCAGTTACTCTAGCGGGGGGGCCTACGAGCAGTACTTC
TRBJ1-2 TRBV2 NA CASSENPNYGYTF TGTGCCAGCAGTGAAAACCCCAACTATGGCTACACCTTC
TRBJ1-6 TRBV9 NA CASSVGSGNNSPLHF TGTGCCAGCAGCGTAGGATCCGGGAATAATTCACCCCTCCACTTT
TRBJ1-2 TRBV28 NA CASSWGGNYGYTF TGTGCCAGCAGTTGGGGAGGGAACTATGGCTACACCTTC